These 7 T cell receptor beta chains were all obtained from the same sample, sequenced in a study of blood T cell repertoires in COVID-19. The protocol was immunoSEQ multiplex PCR, while the TCRdb copy is restricted to in-frame clones and leaves out a portion. The sample lists roughly 190,000 clones; approximately 87% were seen once. The sequenced sample consisted of peripheral blood. All receptors derive from a woman aged 55 to 70 with COVID-19, enrolled during active disease.

This chain links TRBV6-5 with TRBJ1-2, with D possibly matching TRBD1 (6 bases). The germline V gene has CDR1 MNHEY and CDR2 SVGAGI. CDR3 length equals 15 residues. V dropped 2 bases and J dropped 3 bases, with 13 bases sitting between them. CDR3 residues: CASSYKRQADYGYTF. The DNA for the CDR3 is TGTGCCAGCAGTTACAAAAGACAGGCCGACTATGGCTACACCTTC.

V gene TRBV5-4 combines with J gene TRBJ2-3, with 8 nucleotides matching TRBD2. This CDR3 has 16 amino acids. The J segment lost 0 bases and the V segment lost 3 bases, leaving 6 bases of the junction unmatched. Germline V lookup: CDR1 SGHNT, CDR2 YYREEE (reference sequence). CDR3 bases: TGTGCCAGCAGCTCATATAGCGGGACTAGCACAGATACGCAGTATTTT. Amino acid sequence: CASSSYSGTSTDTQYF.

V is TRBV21-1 and J is TRBJ2-2; the DNA was not used to check the table's D call, TRBD2. TRBV21-1 is given as a pseudogene. The CDR3 consists of 19 residues. The CDR3 protein is CASSKGLGTSGSHTGELFF. CDR3 DNA sequence: TGTGCCAGCAGCAAAGGTTTGGGAACTAGCGGGAGCCACACCGGGGAGCTGTTTTTT.

The J gene is TRBJ2-3, the V gene TRBV28; TRBD1 is a possible D gene (5 bases). The CDR3 consists of 14 residues. Between the trimmed V and J ends, which lost 5 bases and 4 bases, there was a span of 13 bases. Germline loops: CDR1 MDHEN, CDR2 SYDVKM. The CDR3 DNA reads TGTGCCAGCAGTCCAGGGATCGCTGCAGATACGCAGTATTTT. This codes for CASSPGIAADTQYF.

The CDR3 DNA reads as TGTGCCAGCATCGGAGTGGGACTTTGGAAGCAGTTCTTC. Translating gives CASIGVGLWKQFF. The rearrangement links TRBV5-6 to TRBJ2-1, with D perhaps TRBD2 (6 bases). Trimming stripped 6 bases from V and 11 bases from J, with 18 bases between. This CDR3 has 13 amino acids. CDR1 SGHDT and CDR2 YYEEEE come from the germline V gene.

On this clone itself: One end of the junction fails to match germline, which may point to a read error. Other DNA sequences in this sample translate to the same CDR3. V gene TRBV11-3 combines with J gene TRBJ1-1; 8 nucleotides match TRBD1. Germline V gene data show CDR1 as SGHNT and CDR2 as YENEEA. The CDR3 extends over 16 amino acids. CDR3 bases: TGTGCTAGCAGCTGGGACGGGACAGGAATATTTCAAGGAGCTTTCTTT. Protein product: CASSWDGTGIFQGAFF.

The V and J genes are TRBV5-8 and TRBJ2-2, with TRBD1 as a possible D gene (6 bases). Germline assignment: CDR1 SGHTS and CDR2 YDEGEE. The V and J ends lost 0 bases and 0 bases respectively, with 18 bases between them. This CDR3 region has 19 residues. CDR3 bases: TGTGCCAGCAGCTTGGCCGGCGTCAGGGGCCCTCCGAACACCGGGGAGCTGTTTTTT. It codes for CASSLAGVRGPPNTGELFF. The variable domain in full, completed from reference TRBV5-8 and TRBJ2-2, reads EAGVTQSPTHLIKTRGQQATLRCSPISGHTSVYWYQQALGLGLQFLLWYDEGEERNRGNFPPRFSGRQFPNYSSELNVNALELEDSALYLCASSLAGVRGPPNTGELFFGEGSRLTVL.